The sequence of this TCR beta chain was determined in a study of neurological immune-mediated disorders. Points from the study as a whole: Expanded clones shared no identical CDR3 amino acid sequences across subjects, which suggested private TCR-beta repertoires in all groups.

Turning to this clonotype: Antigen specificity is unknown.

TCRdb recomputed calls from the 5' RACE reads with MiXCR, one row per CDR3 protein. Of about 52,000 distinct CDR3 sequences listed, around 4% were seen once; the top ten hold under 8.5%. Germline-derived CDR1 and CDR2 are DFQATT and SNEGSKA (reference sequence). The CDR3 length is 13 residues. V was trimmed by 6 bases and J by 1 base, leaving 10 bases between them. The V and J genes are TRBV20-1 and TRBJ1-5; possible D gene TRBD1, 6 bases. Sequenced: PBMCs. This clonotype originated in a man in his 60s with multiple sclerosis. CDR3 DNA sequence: TGCAGTGCCAACAGGGAAAGCAATCAGCCCCAGCATTTT. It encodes CSANRESNQPQHF.